The rows below give T cell receptor beta chains drawn from one sample of a study of blood T cell repertoires in COVID-19. The protocol was immunoSEQ multiplex PCR, while the TCRdb copy is restricted to in-frame clones and leaves out a portion. The profile shows about 170,000 clones, around 81% of them singletons. Sequencing used peripheral blood. These receptors all stem from a man between 65 and 80 years old with active or convalescent COVID-19. Each CDR3 is given with its conserved first and last residue. A D gene is named only where the DNA matches it firmly. Size values are once, few and many counts, or a class for expanded clones, and some rows have none.

J gene,D gene,clone size,V gene,CDR3 DNA,CDR3 protein
TRBJ1-2,TRBD1,-,TRBV5-1,TGCGCCAGCAGCAATACAGGGGGAGGTTCGAACTATGGCTACACCTTC,CASSNTGGGSNYGYTF
TRBJ1-5,TRBD1,-,TRBV3-1/TRBV3-2,TGTGCCAGCAGCCAAGGACAGGGGGTCAGTCAGCCCCAGCATTTT,CASSQGQGVSQPQHF
TRBJ1-4,-,few,TRBV30,TGTGCCTGGGACATTCCGGGTGAAAAACTGTTTTTT,CAWDIPGEKLFF
TRBJ1-2,-,-,TRBV6-5,TGTGCCAGCAGTTACCACCCCACACAGCCCACCTATGGCTACACCTTC,CASSYHPTQPTYGYTF
TRBJ1-6,-,-,TRBV12-1,TGTGCCAGCAGCTTACTGGGACAGGGCAATTCACCCCTCCACTTT,CASSLLGQGNSPLHF
TRBJ1-4,TRBD1,-,TRBV5-1,TGCGCCAGCAGCTTTTATCAGGGGGCGAATGAAAAACTGTTTTTT,CASSFYQGANEKLFF
TRBJ2-2,-,-,TRBV28,TGTGCCAGCGTCGAGGGCAGAGTCGGGGAGCTGTTTTTT,CASVEGRVGELFF
TRBJ1-2,-,-,TRBV6-5,TGTGCCAGCAGAACCCCGGGGGGGATGCAAGGCTACACCTTC,CASRTPGGMQGYTF
TRBJ2-1,-,-,TRBV7-2,TGTGCCAGCAGCTTAAGTCGAGGAAACAATGAGCAGTTCTTC,CASSLSRGNNEQFF
TRBJ2-1,TRBD2,-,TRBV5-1,TGCGCCAGCAGCTTGACTAGCGGGAATATAAATGAGCAGTTCTTC,CASSLTSGNINEQFF
TRBJ2-7,-,few,TRBV7-6,TGTGCCAGCACCAATGGACTAAATGAGCAGTACTTC,CASTNGLNEQYF
TRBJ2-3,TRBD2,-,TRBV5-1,TGCGCCAGCAGCCCCATCGGGCGGGAGGTAACAGATACGCAGTATTTT,CASSPIGREVTDTQYF
TRBJ2-7,TRBD1,-,TRBV19,TGTGCCAGTGGGGACCGGGACAGGTCCTACGAGCAGTACTTC,CASGDRDRSYEQYF
TRBJ2-7,-,-,TRBV28,TGTGCCAGCAGTGCGTCATTGATAGACAGTTCCAACTACGAGCAGTACTTC,CASSASLIDSSNYEQYF
TRBJ2-2,TRBD2,-,TRBV4-3,TGCGCCAGCAGCCCGGGACTAGCGGGAGGGTACACCGGGGAGCTGTTTTTT,CASSPGLAGGYTGELFF
TRBJ1-2,-,once,TRBV3-1/TRBV3-2,TGTGCCAGCAGCCAAGAGTTGGGCAGGGGTGGCTACACCTTC,CASSQELGRGGYTF
TRBJ2-2,TRBD1,-,TRBV6-6,TGTGCCAGCAGCCCGACCGGGACAGGGGGCACCGGGGAGCTGTTTTTT,CASSPTGTGGTGELFF
TRBJ2-2,TRBD1,-,TRBV7-2,TGTGCCAGCAGCTTAGTGGGGACAGCGAGCGTCGGGGAGCTGTTTTTT,CASSLVGTASVGELFF
TRBJ2-5,-,-,TRBV19,TGTGCCAGTAGTATACAGGGTGGAGAGACCCAGTACTTC,CASSIQGGETQYF
TRBJ2-7,-,-,TRBV6-5,TGTGCCAGCAGTTACTCGAAAGGGGTCCGTCACGAGCAGTACTTC,CASSYSKGVRHEQYF
TRBJ1-5,-,few,TRBV5-4,TGTGCCAGCAGCTCCGACGGGGGCAATCAGCCCCAGCATTTT,CASSSDGGNQPQHF
TRBJ1-4,-,-,TRBV28,TGTGCCAGCAGTTCTAGGACTCATGTAAATGAAAAACTGTTTTTT,CASSSRTHVNEKLFF